This T cell receptor (beta chain) was obtained from a study of T cells after yellow fever vaccination. This clonotype has more than one count but fewer than ten. Its target is unknown. The CDR3 runs to 13 residues. V dropped 3 bases and J dropped 3 bases, with 11 bases sitting between them. Looked up from germline, CDR1 is SQVTM and CDR2 is ANQGSEA. Study findings and constraints: When the response was secondary, it was weaker but reached its peak faster, day 5 versus 15.

Universal primer sites and UMIs were introduced during 5'RACE template-switching synthesis of TCR cDNA. MiXCR, run by TCRdb on the 5' RACE reads, gives a single entry per CDR3 protein. Among 150,000 to 200,000 distinct CDR3 sequences listed, roughly 9% were seen once. The sequence derives from a man younger than 35 who received the YFV17D yellow fever vaccine. Here the sequenced sample was CD8+ T cells sorted from PBMCs, taken 45 days after the yellow fever booster vaccination. The rearrangement joins TRBV29-1 to TRBJ2-5, with a tentative D call TRBD1 (6 bases). The CDR3 DNA sequence: TGCAGCGTTGATTGGACAGTCGAAGAGACCCAGTACTTC. Translating it yields CSVDWTVEETQYF.